Following are 32 T cell receptor beta chains from one sample sequenced in a study of cytomegalovirus exposure and HLA in healthy donors. The PCR had 60 Vbeta and 13 Jbeta primers. Assay: immunoSEQ multiplex PCR; the TCRdb copy retains only in-frame clones and omits some. The table lists tens of thousands of clones, 65% to 70% of them singletons, with approximately 6.9% in the top ten. Sequences were obtained from PBMCs. These receptors were taken from a woman in her forties or fifties in good health and CMV-seropositive.

The J gene is TRBJ2-5, the V gene TRBV6-6, with D perhaps TRBD1 (5 bases). Germline V gives CDR1 MNHNY, CDR2 SVGAGI (reference sequence). This CDR3 contains 12 residues. Trimming took 5 bases from V and 5 from J, leaving 9 bases between them. CDR3 sequence (DNA): TGTGCCAGCAGTCTATCAGGGGAGACCCAGTACTTC. Its protein product is CASSLSGETQYF.

The chain recombines TRBV7-8 with TRBJ1-3; the D is unclear. CDR1 SGHVS and CDR2 FQNEAQ come from the germline V gene. The CDR3 extends over 15 amino acids. V lost 0 bases to trimming and J lost 0 bases, with 6 bases between them. CDR3 amino acids: CASSLASDSGNTIYF. DNA for the CDR3: TGTGCCAGCAGCTTAGCTTCAGACTCTGGAAACACCATATATTTT.

The chain uses TRBV6-5 and TRBJ2-7, with 8 positions matching TRBD1. CDR1 is MNHEY, CDR2 SVGAGI, per germline. Trimming cost V 0 bases and J 5 bases; bases outside gene matches: 6. The CDR3 is 15 residues long. CDR3 bases: TGTGCCAGCAGTTACTCAGACAGGGGTGGACACGAGCAGTACGTC. It translates to CASSYSDRGGHEQYV.

The V call is TRBV5-1, the J call TRBJ2-7; D is possibly TRBD1 (6 bases). Germline values: CDR1 SGHRS, CDR2 YFSETQ. There are 14 residues in the CDR3. V lost 9 bases and J lost 2, with 18 bases in between. Here the CDR3 reads CATRIATGTYEQYF. The CDR3 DNA follows: TGCGCCACCCGGATTGCGACAGGTACCTACGAGCAGTACTTC.

This chain connects TRBV7-9 to TRBJ1-1; no reliable D call. The germline CDR1 and CDR2 sequences are SEHNR and FQNEAQ (reference sequence). The CDR3 has 16 amino acids. V was clipped by 4 bases and J by 0 bases, with 15 bases between them. This chain's CDR3 is CASSYDVGVMNTEAFF. Written as DNA, the CDR3 is TGTGCCAGCAGCTACGATGTCGGGGTTATGAACACTGAAGCTTTCTTT. Together with reference TRBV7-9 and TRBJ1-1, the CDR3 gives the full variable domain: DTGVSQNPRHKITKRGQNVTFRCDPISEHNRLYWYRQTLGQGPEFLTYFQNEAQLEKSRLLSDRFSAERPKGSFSTLEIQRTEQGDSAMYLCASSYDVGVMNTEAFFGQGTRLTVV.

The chain employs TRBV11-2 and TRBJ2-3, with D unresolved. CDR1 is SGHAT, CDR2 FQNNGV, per germline. Trimming removed 8 bases at V and 4 bases at J, with 16 bases between. This CDR3 comprises 14 residues. CDR3 in DNA: TGTGCCAGCGGTTCCCGAGTTGGTGCAGATACGCAGTATTTT. This translates into CASGSRVGADTQYF.

The V and J genes are TRBV7-9 and TRBJ2-1; unclear D gene. Trimming removed 5 bases from V and 0 bases from J, with 11 bases in between. The germline gives CDR1 SEHNR, CDR2 FQNEAQ (reference sequence). The CDR3 contains 15 residues. Written as DNA, the CDR3 is TGTGCCAGCAGCCATCACTCGAGCTCCTACAATGAGCAGTTCTTC. Its protein is CASSHHSSSYNEQFF.

The rearrangement uses TRBV5-4 and TRBJ2-5; 8 bases are shared with TRBD1. Trimming cost V 4 bases and J 3 bases; bases outside gene matches: 8. This CDR3 has 15 amino acids. CDR1 SGHNT and CDR2 YYREEE come from the germline V gene (reference sequence). The CDR3 spells CASSLGPTGEETQYF. The CDR3 DNA reads as TGTGCCAGCAGCCTCGGTCCGACAGGGGAAGAGACCCAGTACTTC.

V is TRBV5-1 and J is TRBJ1-1; D remains ambiguous. Germline loops: CDR1 SGHRS, CDR2 YFSETQ. The CDR3 is 16 residues long. V lost 0 bases to trimming and J lost 5 bases, with 17 bases between them. The CDR3 spells CASSLEGSGRGTEAFF. In nucleotides, the CDR3 is TGCGCCAGCAGCTTGGAAGGGTCCGGTCGGGGAACTGAAGCTTTCTTT. The full variable domain, completed using reference TRBV5-1 and TRBJ1-1, is KAGVTQTPRYLIKTRGQQVTLSCSPISGHRSVSWYQQTPGQGLQFLFEYFSETQRNKGNFPGRFSGRQFSNSRSEMNVSTLELGDSALYLCASSLEGSGRGTEAFFGQGTRLTVV.

The chain uses TRBV11-2 and TRBJ2-1; the match to TRBD2 covers 8 bases. The CDR3 length is 15 residues. V lost 1 base and J lost 10; bases outside the gene matches: 9. Per germline, CDR1 SGHAT and CDR2 FQNNGV. Written as DNA, the CDR3 is TGTGCCAGCAGCTTAGTAAACGGGGGGGGGTACGAGCAGTTCTTC. Its translation is CASSLVNGGGYEQFF.

The rearrangement links TRBV4-1 to TRBJ1-1; D not certain. V was pared by 1 base and J by 4 bases, with 22 bases between. This CDR3 region has 18 residues. Germline CDR1 is MGHRA and CDR2 is YSYEKL. CDR3 sequence (DNA): TGCGCCAGCAGCCAAGCCCCCGGAACCGGGAGTCTGGGCACTGAAGCTTTCTTT. Residues: CASSQAPGTGSLGTEAFF.

This rearrangement joins TRBV7-9 to TRBJ1-5, with D hard to call. Trimming cost V 0 bases and J 3 bases, with 9 bases left between them. CDR3 length equals 15 residues. Germline CDR1 reads SEHNR; CDR2 reads FQNEAQ (reference sequence). CDR3 amino acids: CASSLAEGYNQPQHF. CDR3 bases: TGTGCCAGCAGCTTAGCCGAGGGATACAATCAGCCCCAGCATTTT.

The J gene is TRBJ2-1, the V gene TRBV11-2; no clear D. The germline V gene encodes CDR1 SGHAT and CDR2 FQNNGV. The CDR3 sequence is 14 residues long. V lost 5 bases and J 4 bases, leaving 12 bases between the germline ends. The DNA for the CDR3 is TGTGCCAGCAGCCCGTCGAGAGCTTACAATGAGCAGTTCTTC. Its translation is CASSPSRAYNEQFF.

The J gene is TRBJ1-2, the V gene TRBV29-1; D unresolved. CDR3 length equals 11 residues. Germline assignment: CDR1 SQVTM and CDR2 ANQGSEA. V dropped 4 bases and J dropped 5 bases, with 8 bases sitting between them. The CDR3 reads CSVVVGYGYTF. In nucleotides, the CDR3 is TGCAGCGTTGTGGTCGGGTATGGCTACACCTTC.

This clone was observed a few times. The chain links TRBV2 to TRBJ2-7; 8 bases are shared with TRBD1. Trimming cost V 4 bases and J 3 bases; bases outside gene matches: 5. This CDR3 comprises 14 residues. Looked up from germline, CDR1 is SNHLY and CDR2 is FYNNEI. Here the CDR3 reads CASSVGTGDYEQYV. CDR3 nucleotides: TGTGCCAGCAGTGTCGGGACAGGAGACTACGAGCAGTACGTC.

This chain links TRBV7-3 with TRBJ1-1; 7 bases fit TRBD1. V shed 4 bases and J 7 bases; nucleotides not matched to a gene: 9. Per germline, CDR1 SGHTA and CDR2 FQGTGA. The CDR3 runs 14 residues. As DNA, the CDR3 is TGTGCCAGCAGCTATGAGCCGGGACAGAGTGAAGCTTTCTTT. Its protein product is CASSYEPGQSEAFF.

This chain connects TRBV5-1 to TRBJ2-3; 10 bases are a match to TRBD2. The length of the CDR3 is 15 residues. Unmatched junction bases numbered 2, after V lost 0 bases and J lost 4 bases. Looked up from germline, CDR1 is SGHRS and CDR2 is YFSETQ. The CDR3 DNA follows: TGCGCCAGCAGCTTGGGGACTAGCGGTCCAGATACGCAGTATTTT. As protein: CASSLGTSGPDTQYF.

The J gene is TRBJ2-1, the V gene TRBV9; D possibly corresponds to TRBD2 (6 bases). V was trimmed by 4 bases and J by 6 bases, leaving 14 bases between them. The germline CDR1 and CDR2 sequences are SGDLS and YYNGEE. This CDR3 has 14 amino acids. The CDR3 sequence is CASSPGDFLNEQFF. CDR3 DNA: TGTGCCAGCAGCCCGGGGGACTTCCTCAATGAGCAGTTCTTC.

V usage is TRBV5-1 and J usage is TRBJ2-1; TRBD2 matches at 9 bases. V lost 0 bases, J lost 7 bases, and 5 bases stayed unmatched. The germline gives CDR1 SGHRS, CDR2 YFSETQ. The CDR3 consists of 15 residues. Here the CDR3 reads CASSLEASGVNEQFF. CDR3 DNA: TGCGCCAGCAGCTTGGAGGCTAGCGGGGTGAATGAGCAGTTCTTC.

With respect to this clone: One junction end does not reproduce the germline sequence, and a read error may be involved. The chain combines TRBV7-9 with TRBJ1-2; D is unclear. Per the germline V gene, CDR1 is SEHNR and CDR2 is FQNEAQ (reference sequence). This CDR3 spans 12 amino acids. In DNA, the CDR3 is TGTTCCAGCAGCCCCGGAGGCGATGGCTACACCTTC. Translation gives CSSSPGGDGYTF.

This clone came up once. The CDR3 DNA sequence: TGTGCCAGTAACCTCCGGGGGGGTCAGGGAGAAAAACTGTTTTTT. Translation: CASNLRGGQGEKLFF. This rearrangement joins TRBV19 to TRBJ1-4, with a tentative D call TRBD1 (5 bases). The CDR3 is 15 amino acids. The V end was cut by 7 bases, the J end by 8 bases, with 20 bases between. CDR1 LNHDA and CDR2 SQIVND come from the germline V gene (reference sequence).

This clone was recorded a few times. V is TRBV19 and J is TRBJ1-2; D is unclear. The CDR3 runs 15 residues. V shed 1 base and J shed 3 bases, with 12 bases lying between them. Germline V lookup: CDR1 LNHDA, CDR2 SQIVND (reference sequence). The CDR3 nucleotides are TGTGCCAGTAGTATAGTCGCCAGTACCCACTATGGCTACACCTTC. This gives the protein CASSIVASTHYGYTF.

This clone was found many times. The V gene is TRBV10-3, the J gene TRBJ2-7, with a tentative D call TRBD2 (5 bases). The CDR3 runs to 11 residues. Trimming left V 9 bases short and J 5 bases short, with 11 bases between. Germline values: CDR1 ENHRY, CDR2 SYGVKD. The CDR3 DNA reads as TGTGCCATGGGGAGTTCGAACGAGCAGTACTTC. Translated: CAMGSSNEQYF.

This clone was counted only a few times. The V call is TRBV28, the J call TRBJ1-1, with D possibly matching TRBD1 (5 bases). Trimming pared 7 bases from V and 1 base from J, leaving 7 bases between. The CDR3 length is 12 residues. Germline loops: CDR1 MDHEN, CDR2 SYDVKM. The CDR3 DNA follows: TGTGCCAGCAAGGGGCCGAACACTGAAGCTTTCTTT. Its translation is CASKGPNTEAFF.

The CDR3 loop reads CASSFRSYRMGGTEAFF. In DNA form, the CDR3 reads TGTGCCAGCAGTTTTCGGTCCTACAGGATGGGGGGCACTGAAGCTTTCTTT. The chain recombines TRBV27 with TRBJ1-1; D is possibly TRBD1 (5 bases). CDR1 is MNHEY, CDR2 SMNVEV, per germline (reference sequence). Trimming removed 3 bases from V and 4 bases from J, with 21 bases in between. This CDR3 contains 17 residues.

The chain employs TRBV4-1 and TRBJ2-1, with 10 bases matching TRBD2. In germline, CDR1 is MGHRA, CDR2 YSYEKL. The CDR3 is 15 amino acids. The trim removed 2 bases at V and 5 bases at J, leaving 3 bases unmatched. CDR3 in DNA: TGCGCCAGCAGCCAACAAAGCGGGGGGGACAATGAGCAGTTCTTC. It translates to CASSQQSGGDNEQFF.

Concerning this clone: Other DNA sequences in the sample encode the same CDR3. The chain carries TRBV7-9 and TRBJ1-2; D remains ambiguous. The ends were cut back, 6 bases at V and 6 bases at J, with 17 bases in the middle. The CDR3 consists of 14 residues. CDR1 and CDR2 (germline): SEHNR, FQNEAQ (reference sequence). The CDR3 DNA is TGTGCCAGCAGAGACACAAACCTTTTCCATGGCTACACCTTC. This encodes CASRDTNLFHGYTF.

This chain connects TRBV15 to TRBJ1-5; perhaps TRBD1 as D (5 bases). From germline, CDR1 is LNHNV and CDR2 YYDKDF (reference sequence). The CDR3 length is 18 residues. V gave up 5 bases and J gave up 1 base, with 21 bases separating them. CDR3 nucleotide sequence: TGTGCCACCAGCCCAGTGTGGGGGGGGAGAGCGAGCAATCAGCCCCAGCATTTT. It codes for CATSPVWGGRASNQPQHF.

V is TRBV12-5 and J is TRBJ2-2, with 7 bases matching TRBD2. J was trimmed by 6 bases and V by 6 bases; bases with no gene match: 13. Germline V gene lookup returns CDR1 LGHNT and CDR2 FRNRAP. The CDR3 spans 16 residues. The CDR3 region has the DNA TGTGCTAGTGGCCAGTCTGTGGGAGGGAATGCCGGGGAGCTGTTTTTT. The encoded protein is CASGQSVGGNAGELFF.

The J gene is TRBJ2-7, the V gene TRBV14, with a weak D call TRBD1 (6 bases). CDR1 SGHDN and CDR2 FVKESK come from the germline V gene. The CDR3 totals 15 residues. V was trimmed by 4 bases and J by 2 bases, leaving 15 bases between them. Written as DNA, the CDR3 is TGTGCCAGCAGCCCTGGACAGAATAGGGCCTACGAGCAGTACTTC. Its protein product is CASSPGQNRAYEQYF.

V gene TRBV9 combines with J gene TRBJ2-3; tentatively, D is TRBD2 (6 bases). The germline V and J ends were trimmed by 2 bases and 1 base, with 26 bases remaining between them. Germline V lookup: CDR1 SGDLS, CDR2 YYNGEE. This CDR3 has 20 amino acids. CDR3 amino acids: CASSVTPGDVPPRRTDTQYF. The CDR3 nucleotides are TGTGCCAGCAGCGTTACCCCGGGGGACGTCCCTCCTCGCCGCACAGATACGCAGTATTTT. The variable domain in full, completed from reference TRBV9 and TRBJ2-3, reads DSGVTQTPKHLITATGQRVTLRCSPRSGDLSVYWYQQSLDQGLQFLIQYYNGEERAKGNILERFSAQQFPDLHSELNLSSLELGDSALYFCASSVTPGDVPPRRTDTQYFGPGTRLTVL.

This clone was seen a handful of times. The chain has TRBV28 and TRBJ2-1; D unresolved. The length of the CDR3 is 13 residues. Germline lookup yields CDR1 MDHEN and CDR2 SYDVKM. The germline V and J ends were trimmed by 3 bases and 4 bases, with 7 bases remaining between them. CDR3 nucleotides: TGTGCCAGCAGTTTCGAGAGTTACAATGAGCAGTTCTTC. The encoded protein is CASSFESYNEQFF.